Below are 21 T cell receptor beta chains sequenced from a single sample in a study of CD8 T cells in Susac syndrome. The RNA input was roughly 0.45 to 1 ug, and it was reverse transcribed with random hexamers. TCRdb redid the calling of the immunoSEQ multiplex PCR reads with MiXCR, one entry per CDR3 protein. Here the sample spans under 250,000 distinct CDR3 sequences, approximately 92% being singletons. Material: CD4+ T cells from PBMCs. All receptors derive from a human donor with multiple sclerosis.

The CDR3 bases are TGCGCCAGCAGCCAAGAGGTCCTTTGGGGCACTGAAGCTTTCTTT. This gives the protein CASSQEVLWGTEAFF. The V and J genes are TRBV4-1 and TRBJ1-1; D not certain. V was trimmed by 0 bases and J by 4 bases, leaving 12 bases between them. The CDR3 runs to 15 residues. Germline V gene sequence: CDR1 MGHRA, CDR2 YSYEKL.

The chain uses TRBV3-1 and TRBJ1-1; D call uncertain. This CDR3 has 14 residues. CDR1 and CDR2 from the germline V gene are LGHDT and YNNKEL (reference sequence). Trimming removed 6 bases from V and 7 bases from J, with 18 bases in between. For the CDR3, the DNA is TGTGCCAGCAGAACCCTAACCGGGAATAGTGAAGCTTTCTTT. Protein: CASRTLTGNSEAFF. The variable domain in full, completed from reference TRBV3-1 and TRBJ1-1, reads DTAVSQTPKYLVTQMGNDKSIKCEQNLGHDTMYWYKQDSKKFLKIMFSYNNKELIINETVPNRFSPKSPDKAHLNLHINSLELGDSAVYFCASRTLTGNSEAFFGQGTRLTVV.

The V call is TRBV3-1, the J call TRBJ2-7; 9 nucleotides align to TRBD1. The CDR3 runs 15 residues. The germline V gene has CDR1 LGHDT and CDR2 YNNKEL (reference sequence). V shed 5 bases and J 7 bases; nucleotides not matched to a gene: 12. The CDR3 sequence is CASSGRDRAWGEQYF. The CDR3 coding sequence is TGTGCCAGCAGCGGCCGGGACAGGGCCTGGGGAGAGCAGTACTTC.

This clonotype has a handful of counts. The CDR3 reads CASSQVRGGGYTF. CDR3 DNA: TGTGCCAGCAGCCAAGTGAGGGGCGGTGGCTACACCTTC. This chain links TRBV14 with TRBJ1-2, with D maybe TRBD1 (5 bases). The CDR3 has 13 residues. The V gene's germline CDR1 is SGHDN and CDR2 FVKESK. The V and J ends lost 1 base and 7 bases respectively, with 10 bases between them. The complete variable domain, with remaining parts taken from reference TRBV14 and TRBJ1-2, reads EAGVTQFPSHSVIEKGQTVTLRCDPISGHDNLYWYRRVMGKEIKFLLHFVKESKQDESGMPNNRFLAERTGGTYSTLKVQPAELEDSGVYFCASSQVRGGGYTFGSGTRLTVV.

A word on this clonotype: At one end the junction does not follow the germline gene, possibly because of a read error. This chain uses TRBV5-1 with TRBJ2-1; D not certain. This CDR3 contains 11 residues. Germline V CDR1 and CDR2: SGHRS, YFSETQ. Here the CDR3 reads CASSLANEQFF. In DNA, the CDR3 is TGTGCCAGCAGTTTGGCTAATGAGCAGTTCTTC.

The chain links TRBV7-8 to TRBJ1-5, with TRBD1 matching over 9 bases. The CDR3 consists of 15 residues. Germline V gene lookup returns CDR1 SGHVS and CDR2 FQNEAQ. V shed 4 bases, J shed 2 bases, and the junction held 3 bases outside the gene matches. CDR3 residues: CASSSGTGRNQPQHF. In DNA form, the CDR3 reads TGTGCCAGCAGCTCCGGGACAGGGCGCAATCAGCCCCAGCATTTT.

The chain joins TRBV19 to TRBJ1-2, with 7 bases that match TRBD1. The V gene's germline CDR1 is LNHDA and CDR2 SQIVND (reference sequence). The CDR3 is made up of 16 amino acids. The ends lost 4 bases at V and 7 bases at J; junction bases unmatched: 15. CDR3 sequence (DNA): TGTGCCAGTAGTACCGCTTACCCTGGGACAGTTCGTGGCTACACCTTC. This translates into CASSTAYPGTVRGYTF.

The rearrangement uses TRBV3-1 and TRBJ1-4, with D unclear. This CDR3 is built from 15 residues. Germline V gives CDR1 LGHDT, CDR2 YNNKEL (reference sequence). V gave up 1 base and J gave up 8 bases, with 14 bases separating them. CDR3 sequence reads: CASSQVAGQAEKLFF. The CDR3 DNA sequence: TGTGCCAGCAGCCAAGTAGCCGGGCAAGCCGAAAAACTGTTTTTT.

The genes are TRBV11-2 and TRBJ2-7, with TRBD1 as a possible D gene (6 bases). V lost 5 bases to trimming and J lost 4 bases, with 15 bases between them. The CDR3 covers 14 residues. Germline V gives CDR1 SGHAT, CDR2 FQNNGV. The CDR3 coding sequence is TGTGCCAGCAGCCCCTCGACAGGCGGATACGAGCAGTACTTC. Amino acids: CASSPSTGGYEQYF.

CDR3 DNA sequence: TGCAGCGTTGAGGTTAACCTGAACACTGAAGCTTTCTTT. It encodes CSVEVNLNTEAFF. V usage is TRBV29-1 and J usage is TRBJ1-1; D remains unclear. V was cut by 3 bases and J by 0 bases, with 8 bases left in between. This CDR3 is built from 13 residues. The germline CDR1 and CDR2 sequences are SQVTM and ANQGSEA. The full variable domain, in which reference TRBV29-1 and TRBJ1-1 provide the parts outside the CDR3, is SAVISQKPSRDICQRGTSLTIQCQVDSQVTMMFWYRQQPGQSLTLIATANQGSEATYESGFVIDKFPISRPNLTFSTLTVSNMSPEDSSIYLCSVEVNLNTEAFFGQGTRLTVV.

CDR3 amino acids: CASRPGGLQPQHF. The DNA for the CDR3 is TGTGCCAGCAGGCCTGGGGGCTTACAGCCCCAGCATTTT. The genes are TRBV28 and TRBJ1-5; a possible D gene is TRBD1 (6 bases). The CDR3 is made up of 13 amino acids. V lost 6 bases and J 7 bases, leaving 13 bases between the germline ends. Germline loops: CDR1 MDHEN, CDR2 SYDVKM.

The CDR3 DNA is TGTGCCAGCAGCTTAGGGCCAGGGACATACAATGAGCAGTTCTTC. Translating it yields CASSLGPGTYNEQFF. The chain has TRBV11-2 and TRBJ2-1; TRBD1 is a possible D gene (6 bases). This CDR3 has 15 amino acids. Germline CDR1 and CDR2: SGHAT and FQNNGV. V shed 1 base and J shed 4 bases, with 11 bases lying between them.

The V gene is TRBV4-1, the J gene TRBJ2-6; D is perhaps TRBD1 (6 bases). The length of the CDR3 is 18 residues. Germline V gene lookup returns CDR1 MGHRA and CDR2 YSYEKL. V dropped 0 bases and J dropped 0 bases, with 12 bases sitting between them. DNA for the CDR3: TGCGCCAGCAGCCAAGATCCCCTGGGGGCCTCTGGGGCCAACGTCCTGACTTTC. Amino acid sequence: CASSQDPLGASGANVLTF.

CDR3 bases: TGTGCCAGCAGTTATCTTAATGGGGGACAAGAGACCCAGTACTTC. The encoded protein is CASSYLNGGQETQYF. This chain connects TRBV6-5 to TRBJ2-5; either TRBD1 or TRBD2 may fit D (5 bases each). Germline V CDR1 and CDR2: MNHEY, SVGAGI. With 3 bases removed from V and 2 bases from J, the gap between germline ends came to 13 bases. The CDR3 consists of 15 residues.

This clonotype showed up just a few times. J is TRBJ2-7 and V is TRBV6-1, with D perhaps matching TRBD2 (5 bases). Germline CDR1 is MNHNS and CDR2 is SASEGT. The CDR3 runs to 13 residues. V was pared by 6 bases and J by 2 bases, with 11 bases between. The CDR3 DNA reads as TGTGCCAGCAGCCCACTAGGGACCTACGAGCAGTACGTC. Its protein is CASSPLGTYEQYV.

This clonotype was seen once. The genes are TRBV27 and TRBJ1-3; TRBD1 matches 10 bases. Germline V gene data show CDR1 as MNHEY and CDR2 as SMNVEV (reference sequence). The CDR3 length is 13 residues. Trimming removed 6 bases from V and 8 bases from J; junction bases left unmatched: 4. The DNA of the CDR3 is TGTGCCAGCAGGGGGACAGGGGAGGACACCATATATTTT. This codes for CASRGTGEDTIYF.

The rearrangement joins TRBV12-5 to TRBJ2-2, with 7 nucleotides matching TRBD2. The germline V gene encodes CDR1 LGHNT and CDR2 FRNRAP. This CDR3 comprises 16 residues. V lost 2 bases, J lost 0 bases, and 3 bases stayed unmatched. The CDR3 coding sequence is TGTGCTAGTGGTTTGTTTGCGGGAGCGAACACCGGGGAGCTGTTTTTT. It translates to CASGLFAGANTGELFF.

The chain is built from TRBV9 and TRBJ1-4; 7 bases map to TRBD1. The junction had 3 bases not matched to a gene; V was cut back by 6 bases and J by 4 bases. Germline V gives CDR1 SGDLS, CDR2 YYNGEE. This CDR3 has 13 amino acids. The CDR3 DNA reads as TGTGCCAGCAACACAGGGGATAATGAAAAACTGTTTTTT. It translates to CASNTGDNEKLFF.

CDR3 protein: CASSLNTVGIEAFF. CDR3 nucleotides: TGTGCCAGCAGCCTAAACACCGTAGGAATTGAAGCTTTCTTT. V gene TRBV11-2 combines with J gene TRBJ1-1; D call uncertain. The ends were cut back, 5 bases at V and 7 bases at J, with 17 bases in the middle. The CDR3 extends over 14 amino acids. In germline, CDR1 is SGHAT, CDR2 FQNNGV.

In its sample, this clonotype was seen a few times. The chain employs TRBV30 and TRBJ2-1; D is unresolved. This CDR3 has 13 amino acids. From germline, CDR1 is GTSNPN and CDR2 SVGIG (reference sequence). V was clipped by 7 bases and J by 0 bases, with 10 bases between them. This CDR3 is CASSPSSYNEQFF. The CDR3 DNA sequence: TGTGCCTCCTCACCCAGCTCCTACAATGAGCAGTTCTTC.

V gene TRBV20-1 combines with J gene TRBJ2-5; D not resolved. The CDR3 is 13 amino acids. Trimming took 1 base from V and 5 from J, leaving 11 bases between them. Germline loops: CDR1 DFQATT, CDR2 SNEGSKA (reference sequence). The CDR3 DNA sequence: TGCAGTGCTAGAGGTCAGCTGATGGAGACCCAGTACTTC. As protein: CSARGQLMETQYF.